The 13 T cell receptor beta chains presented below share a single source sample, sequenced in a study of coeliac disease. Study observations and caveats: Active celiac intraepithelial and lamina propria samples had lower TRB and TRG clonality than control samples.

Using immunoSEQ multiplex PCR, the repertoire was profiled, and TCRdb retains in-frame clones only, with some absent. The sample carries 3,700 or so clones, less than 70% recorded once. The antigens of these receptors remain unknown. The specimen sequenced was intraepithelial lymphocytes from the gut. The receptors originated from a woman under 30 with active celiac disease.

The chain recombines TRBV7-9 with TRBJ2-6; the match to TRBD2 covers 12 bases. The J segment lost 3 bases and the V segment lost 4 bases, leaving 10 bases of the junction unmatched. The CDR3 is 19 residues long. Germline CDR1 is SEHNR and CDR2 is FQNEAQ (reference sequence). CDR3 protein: CASSSLAGGPVYGANVLTF. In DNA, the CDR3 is TGTGCCAGCAGCTCCCTAGCGGGGGGGCCAGTTTATGGGGCCAACGTCCTGACTTTC.

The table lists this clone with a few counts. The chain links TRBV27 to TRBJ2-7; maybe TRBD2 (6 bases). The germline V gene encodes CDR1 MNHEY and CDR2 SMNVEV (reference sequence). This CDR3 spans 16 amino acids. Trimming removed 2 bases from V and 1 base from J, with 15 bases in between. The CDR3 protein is CASSLGPAGWSYEQYF. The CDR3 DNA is TGTGCCAGCAGTTTAGGACCTGCGGGGTGGTCCTACGAGCAGTACTTC.

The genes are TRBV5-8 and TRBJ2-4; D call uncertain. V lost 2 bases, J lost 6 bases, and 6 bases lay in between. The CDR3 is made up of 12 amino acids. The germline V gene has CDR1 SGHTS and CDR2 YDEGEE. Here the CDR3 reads CASSFDLNIQYF. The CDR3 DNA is TGTGCCAGCAGCTTTGACTTAAACATTCAGTACTTC.

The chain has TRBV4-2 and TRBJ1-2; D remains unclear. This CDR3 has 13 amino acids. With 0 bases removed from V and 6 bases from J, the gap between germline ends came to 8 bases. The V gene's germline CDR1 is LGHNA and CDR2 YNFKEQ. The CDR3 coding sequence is TGTGCCAGCAGCCAAGATAGACTGGATGGCTACACCTTC. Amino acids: CASSQDRLDGYTF.

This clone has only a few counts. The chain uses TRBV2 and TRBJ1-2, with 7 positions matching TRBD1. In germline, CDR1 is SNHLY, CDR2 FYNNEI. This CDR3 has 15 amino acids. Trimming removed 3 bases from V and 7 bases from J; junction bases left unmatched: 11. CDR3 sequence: CASSDTGQGVGGYTF. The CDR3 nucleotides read TGTGCCAGCAGTGACACCGGGCAGGGGGTAGGTGGCTACACCTTC.

CDR3 sequence (DNA): TGTGCCAGCTCACCTAACCGGGACTTTGGAAACACCATATATTTT. This sequence encodes CASSPNRDFGNTIYF. The chain employs TRBV18 and TRBJ1-3; TRBD1 might be the D (5 bases). The CDR3 has 15 amino acids. In germline, CDR1 is KGHSH, CDR2 LQKENI. V lost 3 bases, J lost 3 bases, and 12 bases lay in between.

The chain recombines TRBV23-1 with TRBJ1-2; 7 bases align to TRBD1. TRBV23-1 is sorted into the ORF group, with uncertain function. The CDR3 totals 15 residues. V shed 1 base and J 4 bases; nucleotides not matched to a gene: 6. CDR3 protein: CASSQFRQGPYGYTF. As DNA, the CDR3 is TGCGCCAGCAGTCAATTCCGACAGGGTCCCTATGGCTACACCTTC.

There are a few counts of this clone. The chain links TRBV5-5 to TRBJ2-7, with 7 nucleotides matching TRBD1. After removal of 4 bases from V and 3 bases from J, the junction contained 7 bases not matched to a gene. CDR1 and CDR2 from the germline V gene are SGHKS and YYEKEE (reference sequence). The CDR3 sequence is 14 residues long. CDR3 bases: TGTGCCAGCAGCCCTGACAGGGTACTCTACGAGCAGTACGTC. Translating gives CASSPDRVLYEQYV.

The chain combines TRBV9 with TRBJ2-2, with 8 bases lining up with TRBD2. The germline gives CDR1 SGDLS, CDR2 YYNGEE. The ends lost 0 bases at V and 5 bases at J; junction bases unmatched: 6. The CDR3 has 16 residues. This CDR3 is CASSVEAGGLTGELFF. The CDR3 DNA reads TGTGCCAGCAGCGTAGAGGCGGGGGGTCTAACCGGGGAGCTGTTTTTT.

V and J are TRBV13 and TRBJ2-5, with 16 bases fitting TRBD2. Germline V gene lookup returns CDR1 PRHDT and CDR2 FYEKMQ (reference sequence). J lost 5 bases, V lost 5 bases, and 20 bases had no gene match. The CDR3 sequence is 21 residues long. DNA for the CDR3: TGTGCCAGCAGCCGACTCACAGATCCGGGACTAGCGGGGGGGCCCATGGAGACCCAGTACTTC. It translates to CASSRLTDPGLAGGPMETQYF. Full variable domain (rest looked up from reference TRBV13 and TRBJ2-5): AAGVIQSPRHLIKEKRETATLKCYPIPRHDTVYWYQQGPGQDPQFLISFYEKMQSDKGSIPDRFSAQQFSDYHSELNMSSLELGDSALYFCASSRLTDPGLAGGPMETQYFGPGTRLLVL.

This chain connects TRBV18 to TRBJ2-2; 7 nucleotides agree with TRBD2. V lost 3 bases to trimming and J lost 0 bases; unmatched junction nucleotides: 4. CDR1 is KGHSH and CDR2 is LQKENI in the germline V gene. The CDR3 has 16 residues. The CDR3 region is CASSPILAANTGELFF. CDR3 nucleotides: TGTGCCAGCTCACCTATCCTAGCGGCGAACACCGGGGAGCTGTTTTTT.

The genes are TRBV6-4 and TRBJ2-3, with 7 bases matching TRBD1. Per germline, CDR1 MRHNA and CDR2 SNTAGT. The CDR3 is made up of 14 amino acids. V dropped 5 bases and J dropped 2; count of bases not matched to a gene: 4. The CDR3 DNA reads TGTGCCAGCAGTACAGGGGACGACACAGATACGCAGTATTTT. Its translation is CASSTGDDTDTQYF.

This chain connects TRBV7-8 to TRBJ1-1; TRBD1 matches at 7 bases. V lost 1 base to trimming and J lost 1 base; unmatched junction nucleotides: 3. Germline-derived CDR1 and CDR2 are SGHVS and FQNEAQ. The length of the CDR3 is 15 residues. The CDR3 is CASSLGGQANTEAFF. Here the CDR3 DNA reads TGTGCCAGCAGCTTAGGCGGACAGGCGAACACTGAAGCTTTCTTT.